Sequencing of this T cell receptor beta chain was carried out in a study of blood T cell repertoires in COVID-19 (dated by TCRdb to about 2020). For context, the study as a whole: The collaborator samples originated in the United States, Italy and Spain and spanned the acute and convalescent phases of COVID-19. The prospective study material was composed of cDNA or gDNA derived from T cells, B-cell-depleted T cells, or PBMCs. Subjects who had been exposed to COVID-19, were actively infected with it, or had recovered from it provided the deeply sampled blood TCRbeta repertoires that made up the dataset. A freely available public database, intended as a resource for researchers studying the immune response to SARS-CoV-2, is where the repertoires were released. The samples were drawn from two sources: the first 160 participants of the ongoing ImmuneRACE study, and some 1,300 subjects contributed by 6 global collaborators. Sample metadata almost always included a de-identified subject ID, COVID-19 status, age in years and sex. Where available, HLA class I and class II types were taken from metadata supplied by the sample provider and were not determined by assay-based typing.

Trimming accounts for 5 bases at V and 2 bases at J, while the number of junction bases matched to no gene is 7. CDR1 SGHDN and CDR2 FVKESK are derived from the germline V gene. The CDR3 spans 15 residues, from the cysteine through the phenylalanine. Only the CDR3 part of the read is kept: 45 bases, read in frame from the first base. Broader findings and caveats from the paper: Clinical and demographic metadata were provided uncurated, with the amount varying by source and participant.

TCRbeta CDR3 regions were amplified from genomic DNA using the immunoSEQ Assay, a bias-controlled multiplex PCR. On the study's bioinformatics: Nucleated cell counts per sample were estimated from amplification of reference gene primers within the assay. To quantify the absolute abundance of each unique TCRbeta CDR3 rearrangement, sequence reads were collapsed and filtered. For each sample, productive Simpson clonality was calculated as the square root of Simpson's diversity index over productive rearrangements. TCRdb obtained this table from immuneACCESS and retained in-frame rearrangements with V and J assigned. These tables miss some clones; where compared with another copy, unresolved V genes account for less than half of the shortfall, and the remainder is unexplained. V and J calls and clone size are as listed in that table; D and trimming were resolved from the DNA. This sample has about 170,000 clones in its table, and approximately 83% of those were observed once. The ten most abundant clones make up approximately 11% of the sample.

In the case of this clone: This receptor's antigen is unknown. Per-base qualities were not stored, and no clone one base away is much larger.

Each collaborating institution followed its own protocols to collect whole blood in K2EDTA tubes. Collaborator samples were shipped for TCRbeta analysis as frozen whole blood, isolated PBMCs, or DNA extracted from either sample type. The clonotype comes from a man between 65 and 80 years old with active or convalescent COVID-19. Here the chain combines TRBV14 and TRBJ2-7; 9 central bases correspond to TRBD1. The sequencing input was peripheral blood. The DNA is TGTGCCAGCAGCTCCCGGGGACAGGGCCCCTACGAGCAGTACTTC. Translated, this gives CASSSRGQGPYEQYF.